The 18 T cell receptor beta chains below were found in one sample sequenced in a study of shared clonotypes between healthy human individuals. Assay used: immunoSEQ multiplex PCR; TCRdb lists only in-frame clones, some missing. The data show more than 2 million clones, with approximately 94% seen just once and over 0.1% held by the top ten. Sequences were obtained from naive CD4+ T cells sorted from blood. Described subset: CD45RA+ positively selected. The source of these receptors is a man between 18 and 29 years old in good health.

This rearrangement joins TRBV6-5 to TRBJ2-1, with TRBD1 matching over 10 bases. Germline V gene sequence: CDR1 MNHEY, CDR2 SVGAGI. With V trimmed by 6 bases and J by 7 bases, 9 bases remained unmatched. The CDR3 is 15 residues long. The CDR3: CASSRTGTGANEQFF. CDR3 bases: TGTGCCAGCAGCCGGACCGGGACAGGGGCAAATGAGCAGTTCTTC.

The chain has TRBV18 and TRBJ1-4, with 8 bases identical to TRBD1. V trimming: 4 bases; J trimming: 6 bases; junction bases outside the gene matches: 4. The CDR3 totals 14 residues. Germline loops: CDR1 KGHSH, CDR2 LQKENI. CDR3 protein: CASSRQGLDEKLFF. The CDR3 DNA is TGTGCCAGCTCACGACAGGGGCTTGATGAAAAACTGTTTTTT.

This rearrangement joins TRBV2 to TRBJ2-7; D not certain. Trimming shortened V by 6 bases and J by 3 bases, and 15 bases separated the two germline ends. The germline V gene has CDR1 SNHLY and CDR2 FYNNEI. This CDR3 has 14 amino acids. CDR3 nucleotides: TGTGCCAGCAGAGGGCAAAGCCTTCGCTACGAGCAGTACTTC. Translation: CASRGQSLRYEQYF.

The chain joins TRBV5-1 to TRBJ2-1; the match to TRBD2 covers 11 bases. The V and J ends lost 1 base and 0 bases, in that order; junction bases with no gene match: 12. Germline assignment: CDR1 SGHRS and CDR2 YFSETQ. CDR3 length: 20 amino acids. The CDR3 DNA reads as TGCGCCAGCAGCTTGAGTCTAGCGGGGGGCCTAACTAGCTCCTACAATGAGCAGTTCTTC. This codes for CASSLSLAGGLTSSYNEQFF. Using reference TRBV5-1 and TRBJ2-1 for the parts outside the CDR3, the full variable domain is KAGVTQTPRYLIKTRGQQVTLSCSPISGHRSVSWYQQTPGQGLQFLFEYFSETQRNKGNFPGRFSGRQFSNSRSEMNVSTLELGDSALYLCASSLSLAGGLTSSYNEQFFGPGTRLTVL.

The chain links TRBV19 to TRBJ1-5, with D unclear. This CDR3 has 12 residues. The V end was cut by 0 bases, the J end by 7 bases, with 4 bases between. The germline V gene has CDR1 LNHDA and CDR2 SQIVND (reference sequence). The CDR3, as DNA: TGTGCCAGTAGTATAGAAGAACAGCCCCAGCATTTT. Translated: CASSIEEQPQHF.

This chain uses TRBV10-3 with TRBJ2-5, with D possibly TRBD2 on 7 matching bases. Germline V lookup: CDR1 ENHRY, CDR2 SYGVKD. V lost 11 bases and J lost 5, with 18 bases in between. The CDR3 has 13 amino acids. The CDR3 sequence is CAGGGGTMETQYF. The CDR3 bases are TGTGCCGGCGGCGGGGGCACGATGGAGACCCAGTACTTC.

The rearrangement links TRBV5-6 to TRBJ2-4; a weak D match, TRBD1 (6 bases). This CDR3 is built from 13 residues. Germline-derived CDR1 and CDR2 are SGHDT and YYEEEE. The ends were cut back, 2 bases at V and 7 bases at J, with 10 bases in the middle. The CDR3 coding sequence is TGTGCCAGCAGCTTCAGTCAGGGGAACATTCAGTACTTC. This translates into CASSFSQGNIQYF.

The gene calls are TRBV5-5 and TRBJ1-4; D remains unclear. This CDR3 is 13 amino acids long. V was clipped by 2 bases and J by 7 bases, with 9 bases between them. Germline V lookup: CDR1 SGHKS, CDR2 YYEKEE (reference sequence). CDR3 residues: CASSLLTFEKLFF. The CDR3 region has the DNA TGTGCCAGCAGCTTACTGACCTTTGAAAAACTGTTTTTT.

The rearrangement joins TRBV18 to TRBJ1-6, with D uncertain. The germline CDR1 and CDR2 sequences are KGHSH and LQKENI. V dropped 1 base and J dropped 0 bases, with 10 bases sitting between them. The CDR3 covers 17 residues. CDR3 sequence (DNA): TGTGCCAGCTCACCACAAGGACCGAGCTCCTATAATTCACCCCTCCACTTT. Translated: CASSPQGPSSYNSPLHF.

V and J are TRBV6-5 and TRBJ1-3; no firm D call. Germline V gene lookup returns CDR1 MNHEY and CDR2 SVGAGI. This CDR3 region has 14 residues. Trimming removed 0 bases at V and 4 bases at J, with 7 bases between. The CDR3 DNA follows: TGTGCCAGCAGTTACTCGATGCTGGGAAACACCATATATTTT. It translates to CASSYSMLGNTIYF.

The chain carries TRBV9 and TRBJ2-7; 8 bases are a match to TRBD2. The V gene end was trimmed by 4 bases and the J gene end by 4 bases; junction bases not matched to a gene: 16. This CDR3 contains 17 residues. Per germline, CDR1 SGDLS and CDR2 YYNGEE. The CDR3 is CASSPRESGTSSYEQYF. In DNA form, the CDR3 reads TGTGCCAGCAGCCCTAGAGAATCCGGGACTAGTAGTTACGAGCAGTACTTC.

This rearrangement joins TRBV5-6 to TRBJ2-5, with D hard to call. V gave up 5 bases and J gave up 4 bases, with 24 bases separating them. This CDR3 has 17 residues. Germline V gene lookup returns CDR1 SGHDT and CDR2 YYEEEE. The CDR3 spells CASRAGLRYSGTETQYF. CDR3 in DNA: TGTGCCAGCAGAGCCGGGCTCCGCTATTCCGGAACAGAGACCCAGTACTTC.

As DNA, the CDR3 is TGTGCCAGCAGTGGGACTCGGACAGCTACAAACGAGCAGTACTTC. Its protein is CASSGTRTATNEQYF. The J gene is TRBJ2-7, the V gene TRBV2; possibly TRBD1 for D (6 bases). The germline V and J ends were trimmed by 4 bases and 5 bases, with 18 bases remaining between them. CDR1 and CDR2 (germline): SNHLY, FYNNEI. The CDR3 has 15 amino acids.

In its sample, this clone was seen a few times. Within the sample, other DNA sequences also encode this same CDR3. The chain couples TRBV20-1 to TRBJ1-1; D gene ambiguous. Trimming pared 5 bases from V and 1 base from J, leaving 5 bases between. The germline V gene has CDR1 DFQATT and CDR2 SNEGSKA (reference sequence). The CDR3 runs to 11 residues. The DNA for the CDR3 is TGCAGTGCTCCAGAGAACACTGAAGCTTTCTTT. Translating gives CSAPENTEAFF.

This clone was recorded only once. One junction end does not reproduce the germline sequence, and a read error may be involved. The chain couples TRBV6-6 to TRBJ2-7, with TRBD2 matching 11 bases. Germline V gene data show CDR1 as MNHNY and CDR2 as SVGAGI (reference sequence). The CDR3 is 11 residues long. CDR3 region: CASQTSGTLHF. CDR3 bases: TGTGCCAGCCAGACTAGCGGGACTCTCCACTTC.

Note on this clone: This sample includes further DNA sequences coding for the same CDR3. The V call is TRBV5-4, the J call TRBJ2-5, with a tentative D call TRBD2 (5 bases). Trimming cost V 1 base and J 2 bases, with 9 bases left between them. The germline CDR1 and CDR2 sequences are SGHNT and YYREEE (reference sequence). The CDR3 sequence is 14 residues long. The CDR3: CASSLSGVQETQYF. The CDR3 nucleotides read TGTGCCAGCAGCTTGTCCGGGGTACAAGAGACCCAGTACTTC.

This clone has a handful of counts. The chain combines TRBV7-8 with TRBJ2-7; unclear D gene. V dropped 5 bases and J dropped 6 bases, with 11 bases sitting between them. Germline lookup yields CDR1 SGHVS and CDR2 FQNEAQ. The CDR3 is 12 amino acids. CDR3 protein: CASSATLIEQYF. DNA for the CDR3: TGTGCCAGCAGCGCAACCCTGATCGAGCAGTACTTC.

This chain uses TRBV10-3 with TRBJ2-3, with D unresolved. Germline-derived CDR1 and CDR2 are ENHRY and SYGVKD. Trimming removed 3 bases at V and 6 bases at J, with 7 bases between. This CDR3 region has 12 residues. The CDR3 region is CAISDISDTQYF. CDR3 bases: TGTGCCATCAGTGACATTTCGGATACGCAGTATTTT.